One TCR beta chain is described in this entry. In the authors' workflow: Reference gene primers were amplified, and this amplification served to estimate nucleated cell counts. Here immunoSEQ multiplex PCR was the method, and the copy in TCRdb shows in-frame clones only, minus some. D and trimming come from the DNA, and the V and J calls and clone size come from that table. The top ten clones hold around 11% of a sample with roughly 84,000 clones, roughly 80% of them seen once. These data come from a study of blood T cell repertoires in COVID-19. Study-wide background: Samples of COVID-19 (acute and convalescent) were obtained from the United States, Italy and Spain. The analysed material was cDNA or gDNA that came from T cells, B-cell-depleted T cells, or PBMCs.

V lost 0 bases and J lost 4, with 16 bases in between. The CDR3 runs 16 residues. CDR1 SGHRS and CDR2 YFSETQ come from the germline V gene. The rearrangement uses TRBV5-1 and TRBJ1-2; tentative D call: TRBD1 (5 bases). Material for sequencing was peripheral blood. The sequence was collected from a woman between 40 and 55 years old with active or convalescent COVID-19. The CDR3 nucleotides are TGCGCCAGCAGCTTGGCCGGAGGCAGGGACTTCTATGGCTACACCTTC. Translation gives CASSLAGGRDFYGYTF.